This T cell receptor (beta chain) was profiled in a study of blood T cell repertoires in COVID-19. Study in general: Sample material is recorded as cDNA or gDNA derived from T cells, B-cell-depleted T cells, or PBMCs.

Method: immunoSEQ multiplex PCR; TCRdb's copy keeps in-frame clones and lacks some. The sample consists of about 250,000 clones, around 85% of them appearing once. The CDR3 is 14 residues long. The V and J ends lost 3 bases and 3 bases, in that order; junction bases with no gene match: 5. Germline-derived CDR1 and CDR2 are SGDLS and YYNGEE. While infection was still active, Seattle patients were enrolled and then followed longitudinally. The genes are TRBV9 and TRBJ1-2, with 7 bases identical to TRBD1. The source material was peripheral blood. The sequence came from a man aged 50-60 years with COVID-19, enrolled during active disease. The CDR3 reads CASSGRTGHYGYTF. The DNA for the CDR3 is TGTGCCAGCAGCGGAAGGACAGGCCACTATGGCTACACCTTC.